This is a list of T cell receptor beta chains from one sample in a study of identifying expanded T cells in peripheral blood. The method was immunoSEQ multiplex PCR; TCRdb's version includes in-frame clones alone and lacks a portion of them. The sample lists more than 45,000 clones; under 85% were seen once. What was sequenced was blood. The receptor source for this set is a person aged 18-70 years in good health. The CDR3 runs from the conserved cysteine through the conserved F or W. A D gene is named only where the DNA matches it firmly. The size field is filled for only some rows; it gives once, few, many or a size class.

CDR3nt: TGTGCCAGCAGCGCTCGGGACACTTACAATGAGCAGTTCTTC
CDR3aa: CASSARDTYNEQFF
abundance: .
d_gene: .
v_gene: TRBV21-1
j_gene: TRBJ2-1

CDR3nt: TGTGCCTGGAGTTCTACCCCGGGACTAGCAGGGTTTGCCAAAAACATTCAGTACTTC
CDR3aa: CAWSSTPGLAGFAKNIQYF
abundance: .
d_gene: TRBD2
v_gene: TRBV30
j_gene: TRBJ2-4

CDR3nt: TGTGCCAGTAGTGGTTCGTACAGGGAAACTGAAGCTTTCTTT
CDR3aa: CASSGSYRETEAFF
abundance: .
d_gene: .
v_gene: TRBV19
j_gene: TRBJ1-1

CDR3nt: TGTGCCAGCAGTTACCGACTAGCGCCGCACGAGCAGTACTTC
CDR3aa: CASSYRLAPHEQYF
abundance: .
d_gene: TRBD2
v_gene: TRBV6-6
j_gene: TRBJ2-7

CDR3nt: TGTGCCAGCAGCTTAACGGAAAGAACTGAAGCTTTCTTT
CDR3aa: CASSLTERTEAFF
abundance: .
d_gene: .
v_gene: TRBV7-9
j_gene: TRBJ1-1

CDR3nt: TGTGCCAGCAGACCTATCGGGGTGGGGGACATTCAGTACTTC
CDR3aa: CASRPIGVGDIQYF
abundance: .
d_gene: .
v_gene: TRBV7-6
j_gene: TRBJ2-4

CDR3nt: TGTGCCAGCTCACCGTCGGAAACTATGATGAACACTGAAGCTTTCTTT
CDR3aa: CASSPSETMMNTEAFF
abundance: .
d_gene: .
v_gene: TRBV18
j_gene: TRBJ1-1

CDR3nt: TGTGCCAGCAGCTTGCAGGGAGATACGCAGTATTTT
CDR3aa: CASSLQGDTQYF
abundance: .
d_gene: .
v_gene: TRBV7-3
j_gene: TRBJ2-3

CDR3nt: TGTGCCAGCAGGCCGGGACTAGCTAAGGATGAGCAGTTCTTC
CDR3aa: CASRPGLAKDEQFF
abundance: few
d_gene: TRBD2
v_gene: TRBV2
j_gene: TRBJ2-1

CDR3nt: TGTGCCAGCAGTGAAGCCAAAAACATTCAGTACTTC
CDR3aa: CASSEAKNIQYF
abundance: .
d_gene: .
v_gene: TRBV2
j_gene: TRBJ2-4

CDR3nt: TGTGCCAGCAGCTTAGAGCTGGACGGGGCTGGCTACACCTTC
CDR3aa: CASSLELDGAGYTF
abundance: .
d_gene: .
v_gene: TRBV11-2
j_gene: TRBJ1-2

CDR3nt: TGTGCCTGGAGTGTAGGGCAGTCCTACGAGCAGTACTTC
CDR3aa: CAWSVGQSYEQYF
abundance: .
d_gene: .
v_gene: TRBV30
j_gene: TRBJ2-7

CDR3nt: TGTGCCAGCCTAGGACAGGGGGAATCCTACGAGCAGTACTTC
CDR3aa: CASLGQGESYEQYF
abundance: .
d_gene: TRBD1
v_gene: TRBV7-8
j_gene: TRBJ2-7

CDR3nt: TGTGCCACGCTAGGGTGGGGGGCCAACGTCCTGACTTTC
CDR3aa: CATLGWGANVLTF
abundance: .
d_gene: .
v_gene: TRBV6-5
j_gene: TRBJ2-6

CDR3nt: TGTGCCAGCAGTTACAGGGCCCATAATTCACCCCTCCACTTT
CDR3aa: CASSYRAHNSPLHF
abundance: .
d_gene: .
v_gene: TRBV6-5
j_gene: TRBJ1-6

CDR3nt: TGTGCCACCAAGACAGGTCCGGCGGACTATGGCTACACCTTC
CDR3aa: CATKTGPADYGYTF
abundance: .
d_gene: .
v_gene: TRBV19
j_gene: TRBJ1-2

CDR3nt: TGTGCCAGTAGTATCGGACAGGGAAGAGTTTCTGGAAACACCATATATTTT
CDR3aa: CASSIGQGRVSGNTIYF
abundance: .
d_gene: TRBD1
v_gene: TRBV19
j_gene: TRBJ1-3

CDR3nt: TGTGCCTGGGGACAGTTCAAATCCACAGATACGCAGTATTTT
CDR3aa: CAWGQFKSTDTQYF
abundance: .
d_gene: .
v_gene: TRBV30
j_gene: TRBJ2-3

CDR3nt: TGTGCCAGCAGCTTGGAAGCGGGGGGGCGAAATACGCAGTATTTT
CDR3aa: CASSLEAGGRNTQYF
abundance: .
d_gene: TRBD2
v_gene: TRBV5-8
j_gene: TRBJ2-3

CDR3nt: TGTGCCAGTAGTATTTCCGGGACAGAGGGGGGCTACACCTTC
CDR3aa: CASSISGTEGGYTF
abundance: once
d_gene: TRBD1
v_gene: TRBV19
j_gene: TRBJ1-2

CDR3nt: TGTGCCAGCTCACCATCGACAGGGAACTATGGCTACACCTTC
CDR3aa: CASSPSTGNYGYTF
abundance: .
d_gene: TRBD1
v_gene: TRBV18
j_gene: TRBJ1-2

CDR3nt: TGTGCCAGTAGCTACACAAGGACAGGGAGCACCGGGGAGCTGTTTTTT
CDR3aa: CASSYTRTGSTGELFF
abundance: .
d_gene: TRBD1
v_gene: TRBV19
j_gene: TRBJ2-2

CDR3nt: TGTGCCAGCAGCTTAGGGTATGGCTACACCTTC
CDR3aa: CASSLGYGYTF
abundance: .
d_gene: .
v_gene: TRBV11-2
j_gene: TRBJ1-2

CDR3nt: TGTGCCAGTAGTGATCAAATATCCGTGGGCCAGAACACTGAAGCTTTCTTT
CDR3aa: CASSDQISVGQNTEAFF
abundance: .
d_gene: .
v_gene: TRBV19
j_gene: TRBJ1-1

CDR3nt: TGTGCCAGCAGCTTACCGGGAGGGTATTCTGAAGCTTTCTTT
CDR3aa: CASSLPGGYSEAFF
abundance: .
d_gene: .
v_gene: TRBV7-3
j_gene: TRBJ1-1

CDR3nt: TGTGCCAGTAGTCGCCTCGGGGGGAACTATGGCTACACCTTC
CDR3aa: CASSRLGGNYGYTF
abundance: .
d_gene: .
v_gene: TRBV19
j_gene: TRBJ1-2

CDR3nt: TGTGCCAGCAGTGATTTGCAGATCTATAATTCACCCCTCCACTTT
CDR3aa: CASSDLQIYNSPLHF
abundance: .
d_gene: .
v_gene: TRBV2
j_gene: TRBJ1-6

CDR3nt: TGTGCCAGCAGTGGACAGTCCCCCAACATGAACACTGAAGCTTTCTTT
CDR3aa: CASSGQSPNMNTEAFF
abundance: once
d_gene: .
v_gene: TRBV2
j_gene: TRBJ1-1

CDR3nt: TGTGCCAGCAGCTTCTTAATCGGCGAGCAGTTCTTC
CDR3aa: CASSFLIGEQFF
abundance: once
d_gene: .
v_gene: TRBV7-9
j_gene: TRBJ2-1

CDR3nt: TGTGCCAGCACCGCAAACCGGGGGAACACTGAAGCTTTCTTT
CDR3aa: CASTANRGNTEAFF
abundance: .
d_gene: .
v_gene: TRBV2
j_gene: TRBJ1-1

CDR3nt: TGTGCCAGCAGTGATTTAGGGCTCCAGCCCCAGCATTTT
CDR3aa: CASSDLGLQPQHF
abundance: many
d_gene: .
v_gene: TRBV2
j_gene: TRBJ1-5